The rows below give T cell receptor beta chains drawn from one sample of a study of cytomegalovirus exposure and HLA in healthy donors. The assay was immunoSEQ multiplex PCR, and TCRdb's table has in-frame clones only and misses some. This sample carries fewer than 150,000 clones, roughly four fifths of them seen once, and the ten largest clones take 2% to 3%. Sequences were obtained from PBMCs. Receptors were obtained from a woman between 18 and 29 years old in good health and CMV-seronegative. Each CDR3 is given with its conserved first and last residue. The order of the fields is CDR3 length, V gene, clone size, D gene, J gene, CDR3 protein, CDR3 DNA. D genes are given only for firm matches. Some rows have no size entry. The others give once, few or many, or a class for an expanded clone.

17,TRBV6-1,.,.,TRBJ2-1,CASSEGWGTSSYNEQFF,TGTGCCAGCAGTGAGGGGTGGGGCACGAGCTCCTACAATGAGCAGTTCTTC
15,TRBV4-2,.,TRBD2,TRBJ2-5,CASSQVGGLQETQYF,TGTGCCAGCAGCCAAGTGGGAGGGCTCCAAGAGACCCAGTACTTC
13,TRBV19,.,.,TRBJ2-1,CASSVGVLDEQFF,TGTGCCAGTAGTGTCGGGGTTCTAGATGAGCAGTTCTTC
18,TRBV11-1,.,.,TRBJ2-4,CASSLVSGRGEAKNIQYF,TGTGCCAGCAGCTTAGTGTCCGGCAGGGGCGAGGCCAAAAACATTCAGTACTTC
15,TRBV5-1,.,TRBD2,TRBJ2-1,CASSLEAGGPTEQFF,TGCGCCAGCAGCCTGGAGGCGGGAGGGCCGACTGAGCAGTTCTTC
14,TRBV18,.,.,TRBJ1-1,CASSPSGANTEAFF,TGTGCCAGCTCACCGTCTGGGGCCAACACTGAAGCTTTCTTT
16,TRBV7-8,.,TRBD2,TRBJ2-2,CASSHRRQRGAGELFF,TGTGCCAGCAGCCATCGACGGCAGCGGGGGGCCGGGGAGCTGTTTTTT
15,TRBV7-2,.,.,TRBJ1-1,CASSLGSGMNTEAFF,TGTGCCAGCAGCTTAGGTTCAGGAATGAACACTGAAGCTTTCTTT
15,TRBV10-3,few,.,TRBJ1-1,CAISESFQGGTEAFF,TGTGCCATCAGTGAGTCGTTCCAGGGCGGCACTGAAGCTTTCTTT
16,TRBV10-2,.,.,TRBJ2-4,CASSESNRVAKNIQYF,TGCGCCAGCAGTGAGTCGAACAGAGTAGCCAAAAACATTCAGTACTTC
13,TRBV4-2,few,.,TRBJ1-6,CASSQVDGSPLHF,TGTGCCAGCAGCCAAGTTGACGGGTCACCCCTCCACTTT
15,TRBV7-9,.,.,TRBJ2-2,CASSLVPGYTGELFF,TGTGCCAGCAGCTTAGTCCCAGGGTACACCGGGGAGCTGTTTTTT
16,TRBV7-2,once,TRBD2,TRBJ2-1,CASSPVAGGPYNEQFF,TGTGCCAGCAGCCCGGTAGCGGGGGGGCCTTACAATGAGCAGTTCTTC
15,TRBV2,.,.,TRBJ1-2,CASSQQGQLGYGYTF,TGTGCCAGCAGCCAACAGGGTCAATTGGGTTATGGCTACACCTTC
13,TRBV6-5,once,TRBD2,TRBJ2-1,CAREREAHNEQFF,TGTGCCAGAGAGCGGGAGGCCCACAATGAGCAGTTCTTC
12,TRBV5-4,.,.,TRBJ1-2,CASSLDSHGYTF,TGTGCCAGCAGCTTGGATAGTCACGGCTACACCTTC
15,TRBV6-5,once,.,TRBJ1-3,CASRPGKFSGNTIYF,TGTGCCAGCAGGCCAGGGAAGTTCTCTGGAAACACCATATATTTT
16,TRBV5-6,.,.,TRBJ2-1,CASSLAGTPAYNEQFF,TGTGCCAGCAGCTTGGCAGGGACACCAGCCTACAATGAGCAGTTCTTC
15,TRBV28,.,.,TRBJ1-4,CASSRRQAANEKLFF,TGTGCCAGCAGCCGCCGACAGGCTGCTAATGAAAAACTGTTTTTT
14,TRBV4-2,.,.,TRBJ1-1,CASSQGGGNTEAFF,TGTGCCAGCAGCCAAGGGGGGGGTAACACTGAAGCTTTCTTT
16,TRBV4-1,few,.,TRBJ1-2,CASSQVLVPGRIGYTF,TGCGCCAGCAGCCAAGTCTTAGTGCCAGGGAGGATTGGCTACACCTTC
15,TRBV27,.,TRBD1,TRBJ2-3,CASATGTGSTDTQYF,TGTGCCAGCGCTACCGGGACAGGGAGTACAGATACGCAGTATTTT
16,TRBV19,.,.,TRBJ1-5,CASSTTRDYSNQPQHF,TGTGCCAGTAGTACGACCCGGGACTATAGCAATCAGCCCCAGCATTTT
16,TRBV5-1,once,TRBD1,TRBJ2-3,CASSFRGQGSTDTQYF,TGCGCCAGCAGCTTCCGAGGACAGGGGTCCACAGATACGCAGTATTTT
15,TRBV19,.,TRBD1,TRBJ2-5,CASSVDRATGETQYF,TGTGCCAGTAGTGTAGACAGGGCCACAGGGGAGACCCAGTACTTC
15,TRBV4-1,.,.,TRBJ2-5,CASSQSTGLWETQYF,TGCGCCAGCAGCCAAAGTACGGGACTTTGGGAGACCCAGTACTTC
15,TRBV19,.,.,TRBJ1-4,CASSGTAATNEKLFF,TGTGCCAGTAGCGGGACTGCAGCAACTAATGAAAAACTGTTTTTT
15,TRBV11-1,.,TRBD1,TRBJ2-1,CASSFDRGSYNEQFF,TGTGCCAGCAGCTTCGACAGGGGTTCCTACAATGAGCAGTTCTTC
14,TRBV6-5,.,TRBD1,TRBJ1-6,CASSSPGQNSPLHF,TGTGCCAGCAGTAGCCCGGGACAGAATTCACCCCTCCACTTT
15,TRBV6-1,.,TRBD1,TRBJ1-4,CASSLYGQVAEKLFF,TGTGCCAGCAGTCTATACGGACAGGTCGCTGAAAAACTGTTTTTT
14,TRBV19,.,.,TRBJ2-7,CASSSTGTYYEQYF,TGTGCCAGTAGTTCCACCGGGACATACTACGAGCAGTACTTC
15,TRBV6-1,.,TRBD2,TRBJ2-7,CASSGLAGGPYEQYF,TGTGCCAGCAGCGGACTAGCGGGAGGGCCCTACGAGCAGTACTTC
15,TRBV4-2,.,TRBD1,TRBJ1-2,CASSQDKGTAYGYTF,TGTGCCAGCAGCCAAGATAAAGGGACAGCCTATGGCTACACCTTC
14,TRBV2,.,.,TRBJ1-4,CASSNGQTNEKLFF,TGTGCCAGCAGTAACGGACAGACAAATGAAAAACTGTTTTTT
13,TRBV25-1,.,.,TRBJ2-7,CASSEFNGREQYF,TGTGCCAGCAGTGAATTTAATGGGCGCGAGCAGTACTTC
16,TRBV19,once,.,TRBJ2-2,CARALQDSLPTGELFF,TGTGCCAGAGCATTACAGGACAGCCTCCCCACCGGGGAGCTGTTTTTT
13,TRBV27,once,.,TRBJ1-4,CASLSVSEEKLFF,.